This T cell receptor beta chain was identified during a study of lymphopenia after photon versus proton radiotherapy. Study-wide results and caveats: In patients who died, overall survival fell as post-nadir TCR diversity dropped more. Only patients who died were analyzed for survival; proton advantage is unproven. Oligoclonal CD8+ Temra expansion after nadir drove photon patients' diversity drop. Relative stability marked proton patients; photon patients lost diversity and naive cells.

The method was immunoSEQ multiplex PCR; TCRdb's version includes in-frame clones alone and lacks a portion of them. The profile shows approximately 150,000 clones, around nine tenths of them singletons. About this clone: Its specificity is not known.

V lost 5 bases and J lost 0, with 13 bases in between. The CDR3 length is 15 residues. The germline gives CDR1 LNHDA, CDR2 SQIVND (reference sequence). J is TRBJ2-5 and V is TRBV19, with D perhaps TRBD2 (5 bases). This TCR derives from a man in his forties or fifties with gastric cancer. The sequencing here drew on peripheral blood, taken from a patient treated with photon-based radiotherapy. The CDR3 DNA reads TGTGCCAGTAGTGCCCAGTGGGAGTACCAAGAGACCCAGTACTTC. Translation: CASSAQWEYQETQYF.